This is a list of T cell receptor beta chains from one sample in a study of cytomegalovirus exposure and HLA in healthy donors. Sequencing was performed with immunoSEQ multiplex PCR; in TCRdb, only in-frame clones are kept and a portion is missing. This sample contains 100,000 to 150,000 clones. The sample consisted of PBMCs. Source of these receptors: a man between 18 and 29 years old in good health and CMV-seronegative. Both conserved end residues are trimmed from each CDR3. Each record gives: J gene, V gene, CDR3 protein.

j_call: TRBJ1-2; v_call: TRBV29-1; cdr3_aa: SVSAGTGAYGYT
j_call: TRBJ1-2; v_call: TRBV30; cdr3_aa: AWTLSTGGNYGYT
j_call: TRBJ1-6; v_call: TRBV30; cdr3_aa: AWSVQGFNSYNSPLH
j_call: TRBJ2-6; v_call: TRBV9; cdr3_aa: ASSVGGAGANVLT
j_call: TRBJ1-5; v_call: TRBV5-6; cdr3_aa: ASSWTGGEDQPQH
j_call: TRBJ1-2; v_call: TRBV14; cdr3_aa: ASSQVVRANYGYT
j_call: TRBJ2-7; v_call: TRBV6-6; cdr3_aa: ASSMTSGRGYEQY
j_call: TRBJ2-7; v_call: TRBV7-2; cdr3_aa: ASTGRAASAYEQY
j_call: TRBJ1-1; v_call: TRBV29-1; cdr3_aa: SHSPTGLNTEAF
j_call: TRBJ2-7; v_call: TRBV28; cdr3_aa: ASRLGGAGTSYEQY
j_call: TRBJ2-5; v_call: TRBV19; cdr3_aa: ASSIRLAGRETQY
j_call: TRBJ1-1; v_call: TRBV6-1; cdr3_aa: ASSDGQGMNTEAF
j_call: TRBJ2-2; v_call: TRBV5-1; cdr3_aa: ASSAPSGNTGELF
j_call: TRBJ1-5; v_call: TRBV7-9; cdr3_aa: ASSPFQGIGNQPQH
j_call: TRBJ2-7; v_call: TRBV5-1; cdr3_aa: ASSPWAEDEQY
j_call: TRBJ1-5; v_call: TRBV19; cdr3_aa: ASNKPRSSNQPQH
j_call: TRBJ1-1; v_call: TRBV23-1; cdr3_aa: ASSLRGHGAF
j_call: TRBJ2-5; v_call: TRBV12-5; cdr3_aa: ASGPTGFETQY
j_call: TRBJ1-2; v_call: TRBV9; cdr3_aa: ASSVVGASNGYT
j_call: TRBJ2-7; v_call: TRBV19; cdr3_aa: ASSTRRGATYEQY
j_call: TRBJ1-2; v_call: TRBV5-8; cdr3_aa: ASSLEPSGEDHYGYT
j_call: TRBJ2-5; v_call: TRBV10-1; cdr3_aa: ASSEAPRGTQY
j_call: TRBJ1-4; v_call: TRBV2; cdr3_aa: ASKTGGFSEKLF
j_call: TRBJ1-5; v_call: TRBV27; cdr3_aa: ASSRQTNQPQH
j_call: TRBJ2-7; v_call: TRBV6-1; cdr3_aa: ASTLAGVYEQY
j_call: TRBJ2-3; v_call: TRBV5-1; cdr3_aa: ASSLAGDYTDTQY
j_call: TRBJ1-2; v_call: TRBV10-1; cdr3_aa: ASGQGLGYGYT
j_call: TRBJ2-5; v_call: TRBV9; cdr3_aa: ASSVGVVGSAQETQY
j_call: TRBJ1-4; v_call: TRBV28; cdr3_aa: ASSLGSISGEKLF
j_call: TRBJ2-3; v_call: TRBV30; cdr3_aa: AWTQGTPGGTDTQY
j_call: TRBJ1-5; v_call: TRBV28; cdr3_aa: ASSRDWDSSNQPQH
j_call: TRBJ1-1; v_call: TRBV7-2; cdr3_aa: ASTQGARDTEAF
j_call: TRBJ1-2; v_call: TRBV9; cdr3_aa: ASSTQGNYGYT
j_call: TRBJ2-1; v_call: TRBV6-5; cdr3_aa: ASSAVGALRDEQF
j_call: TRBJ1-5; v_call: TRBV10-2; cdr3_aa: AILGYLGLTRCWRAQH
j_call: TRBJ1-2; v_call: TRBV7-2; cdr3_aa: ASSARRGLGYGYT
j_call: TRBJ1-1; v_call: TRBV2; cdr3_aa: ANAIKGDTEAF
j_call: TRBJ2-7; v_call: TRBV5-1; cdr3_aa: ASSLGPERDRTYEQY
j_call: TRBJ2-1; v_call: TRBV6-5; cdr3_aa: ASSPPDGTHQF
j_call: TRBJ1-1; v_call: TRBV6-5; cdr3_aa: ASSYGGQRGAF
j_call: TRBJ1-1; v_call: TRBV5-1; cdr3_aa: ASSLAGVSEAF
j_call: TRBJ2-7; v_call: TRBV6-1; cdr3_aa: ASTTGQGIYEQY
j_call: TRBJ2-7; v_call: TRBV5-4; cdr3_aa: ASSAKGFEQY
j_call: TRBJ2-7; v_call: TRBV5-1; cdr3_aa: ASSWGLAGDSYEQY
j_call: TRBJ1-2; v_call: TRBV6-5; cdr3_aa: ASSGTPAYGYT
j_call: TRBJ2-4; v_call: TRBV7-9; cdr3_aa: ASSLGHREYKNIQY
j_call: TRBJ1-2; v_call: TRBV7-2; cdr3_aa: ASSYKGGFNYGYT
j_call: TRBJ2-1; v_call: TRBV27; cdr3_aa: ASSLLLAEEQF
j_call: TRBJ2-1; v_call: TRBV5-1; cdr3_aa: ASSGGSGRVTYNEQF
j_call: TRBJ1-5; v_call: TRBV7-2; cdr3_aa: ASTAGRDHNQPQH
j_call: TRBJ2-2; v_call: TRBV28; cdr3_aa: ASSSGQSTGELF
j_call: TRBJ1-1; v_call: TRBV6-1; cdr3_aa: ASRAITEAF
j_call: TRBJ1-1; v_call: TRBV6-4; cdr3_aa: ASSGTGDTEAF
j_call: TRBJ1-5; v_call: TRBV12-2; cdr3_aa: ASRLVVRQGNQPQH
j_call: TRBJ1-5; v_call: TRBV19; cdr3_aa: ASSSGRELRNQPQH
j_call: TRBJ1-1; v_call: TRBV23-1; cdr3_aa: ASSPRSLSPVNTEAF
j_call: TRBJ2-1; v_call: TRBV27; cdr3_aa: ASSSIAGDEQF
j_call: TRBJ2-7; v_call: TRBV2; cdr3_aa: ASIIRQGTYEQY
j_call: TRBJ1-2; v_call: TRBV30; cdr3_aa: AWSYTGMYYGYT
j_call: TRBJ1-6; v_call: TRBV11-2; cdr3_aa: ASSPRGQSSYNSPLH